These 2 T cell receptor beta chains were all obtained from the same sample, sequenced in a study of blood T cell repertoires in COVID-19. Assay: immunoSEQ multiplex PCR; the TCRdb copy retains only in-frame clones and omits some. The data hold 200,000 to 250,000 clones, with roughly 89% observed a single time. Material: PBMCs or T cells enriched from blood (not recorded which). These receptors all stem from a woman in her thirties or forties who had recovered from COVID-19.

The V gene is TRBV11-2, the J gene TRBJ2-1; a weak D match, TRBD2 (5 bases). The CDR3 is 15 amino acids. Per the germline V gene, CDR1 is SGHAT and CDR2 is FQNNGV. V shed 3 bases and J shed 9 bases, with 18 bases lying between them. The CDR3 DNA follows: TGTGCCAGCAGCTTCTTCGGCCCTCAAGGAGGTGAGCAGTTCTTC. It yields the protein CASSFFGPQGGEQFF.

This clone was picked up a small number of times. This chain uses TRBV5-4 with TRBJ1-2; 8 bases map to TRBD1. Germline CDR1 and CDR2: SGHNT and YYREEE (reference sequence). This CDR3 has 15 amino acids. V was pared by 3 bases and J by 5 bases, with 9 bases of the junction left unmatched. The CDR3: CASSWTGSQIYGYTF. DNA for the CDR3: TGTGCCAGCAGCTGGACAGGGTCCCAAATATATGGCTACACCTTC. The whole variable domain, filled in from reference TRBV5-4 and TRBJ1-2, reads ETGVTQSPTHLIKTRGQQVTLRCSSQSGHNTVSWYQQALGQGPQFIFQYYREEENGRGNFPPRFSGLQFPNYSSELNVNALELDDSALYLCASSWTGSQIYGYTFGSGTRLTVV.